Described below is a single TCR beta chain sequence and its context. The antigen is undetermined. The source of the sample is a study of shared clonotypes between healthy human individuals. About the research overall: Three plates each covered CD4 naive and memory; CD8 naive two, CD8 memory one.

There were no recent acute infections or vaccinations among the donors, who were healthy HIV-negative adults. Splitting the CD4+ cells yielded a CD45RA+ naive subset and a CD45RA-negative memory subset. Method: immunoSEQ multiplex PCR; TCRdb's copy keeps in-frame clones and lacks some. The table lists more than 2 million clones, approximately 94% of them singletons. The CDR3 length is 14 residues. The V gene end was trimmed by 6 bases and the J gene end by 5 bases; junction bases not matched to a gene: 9. Germline loops: CDR1 LNHDA, CDR2 SQIVND (reference sequence). Overall study findings and caveats: Sequencing depth was expected to influence donor clonotype sharing.

The TCR sequence derives from a man aged 18 to 29 in good health. Specimen: naive CD4+ T cells sorted from blood. Subset reported: CD45RA+ positively selected. This sequence joins TRBV19 and TRBJ1-1, with TRBD1 matching 7 bases. The CDR3: CASRDGQVRTEAFF. The CDR3 coding sequence is TGTGCCAGTAGAGACGGACAGGTAAGGACTGAAGCTTTCTTT.